This paragraph covers one TCR beta chain sequence. What it recognizes is unknown. In TCRdb, the reads were re-called with MiXCR into one record per CDR3 protein. The data contain about 160,000 distinct CDR3 sequences, over 15% of them seen just once; the ten biggest clones take up 18%. This record belongs to a study of T cell repertoires in cytomegalovirus infection. Study conclusions and caveats: Cumulated frequencies of public TCR beta families served to identify carriers of CMV plus the relevant HLA.

The germline CDR1 and CDR2 sequences are MNHEY and SVGEGT. V was clipped by 8 bases and J by 0 bases, with 17 bases between them. The CDR3 is 15 amino acids. The rearrangement joins TRBV6-2 or TRBV6-3 to TRBJ2-7, with D tentatively TRBD1 (5 bases). This TCR came from a human donor in good health (CMV status not recorded). Some clones in this sample may be carry-over from other donors' samples. The sequenced sample consisted of CD8+ T cells from PBMCs. CDR3 region: CASSNAGHSSYEQYF. The CDR3 nucleotides read TGTGCCAGCTCTAACGCAGGACATTCCTCCTACGAGCAGTACTTC.